Presented here are 18 T cell receptor beta chains from one specimen sequenced in a study of technical replicates of blood from a few donors. Assay used: immunoSEQ multiplex PCR; TCRdb lists only in-frame clones, some missing. The sample consists of roughly 100,000 clones, less than 96% of them appearing once. The material sequenced was T cells isolated from PBMCs. The receptors were gathered from a human donor in good health.

This sequence joins TRBV9 and TRBJ2-3; D gene ambiguous. V was clipped by 0 bases and J by 6 bases, with 11 bases between them. Germline V lookup: CDR1 SGDLS, CDR2 YYNGEE. The CDR3 consists of 14 residues. The CDR3 nucleotides read TGTGCCAGCAGCGTAGCTGCGTTTTCCGATACGCAGTATTTT. Translation gives CASSVAAFSDTQYF.

The chain uses TRBV2 and TRBJ1-2; no reliable D call. Germline V gene data show CDR1 as SNHLY and CDR2 as FYNNEI. This CDR3 comprises 15 residues. Trimming removed 2 bases from V and 6 bases from J, with 16 bases in between. In DNA, the CDR3 is TGTGCCAGCAGTGAATTGGGTCGGCAGGCCAATGGCTACACCTTC. Translating it yields CASSELGRQANGYTF.

This chain links TRBV11-3 with TRBJ2-3; the D gene is possibly TRBD2 (6 bases). CDR1 is SGHNT and CDR2 is YENEEA in the germline V gene. This CDR3 is 14 amino acids long. Trimming left V 0 bases short and J 3 bases short, with 7 bases between. The CDR3 nucleotides read TGTGCCAGCAGCTTAGAAGGGAGGACAGATACGCAGTATTTT. It yields the protein CASSLEGRTDTQYF. Full variable domain (missing parts from reference TRBV11-3 and TRBJ2-3): EAGVVQSPRYKIIEKKQPVAFWCNPISGHNTLYWYLQNLGQGPELLIRYENEEAVDDSQLPKDRFSAERLKGVDSTLKIQPAELGDSAVYLCASSLEGRTDTQYFGPGTRLTVL.

The rearrangement uses TRBV4-3 and TRBJ2-7; D remains unclear. Trimming cost V 4 bases and J 2 bases, with 9 bases left between them. This CDR3 is built from 13 residues. Germline values: CDR1 LGHNA, CDR2 YSLEER. CDR3 nucleotides: TGCGCCAGCAGCCCCTACAGAACCTACGAGCAGTACTTC. Its protein product is CASSPYRTYEQYF.

The chain employs TRBV5-4 and TRBJ2-1; 10 nucleotides line up with TRBD1. With 3 bases clipped from V and 1 base from J, the junction kept 1 base outside the gene matches. This CDR3 has 15 amino acids. The germline V gene encodes CDR1 SGHNT and CDR2 YYREEE (reference sequence). CDR3 protein: CASSWDRGSYNEQFF. The DNA for the CDR3 is TGTGCCAGCAGCTGGGACAGGGGTTCCTACAATGAGCAGTTCTTC.

The chain uses TRBV28 and TRBJ2-7; TRBD1 agrees at 9 bases. The length of the CDR3 is 15 residues. Germline V gives CDR1 MDHEN, CDR2 SYDVKM. V was clipped by 6 bases and J by 0 bases; unmatched bases: 6. CDR3 loop: CASRKRQGGSYEQYF. The CDR3 DNA reads as TGTGCCAGCAGAAAACGACAGGGGGGCTCCTACGAGCAGTACTTC.

The chain joins TRBV10-3 to TRBJ1-5; perhaps TRBD1 as D (5 bases). Trimming removed 3 bases at V and 5 bases at J, with 14 bases between. Looked up from germline, CDR1 is ENHRY and CDR2 is SYGVKD. The CDR3 is 15 amino acids. CDR3 bases: TGTGCCATCAGTGAATACGACAGTACTCATCAGCCCCAGCATTTT. Its translation is CAISEYDSTHQPQHF.

The chain links TRBV5-8 to TRBJ2-2; 8 bases agree with TRBD1. Germline V lookup: CDR1 SGHTS, CDR2 YDEGEE. The CDR3 consists of 16 residues. Losses at the gene ends were 3 bases for V and 0 bases for J; bases not matched to a gene: 4. CDR3 residues: CASSSGGLANTGELFF. The CDR3 region has the DNA TGTGCCAGCAGCTCAGGGGGCCTAGCGAACACCGGGGAGCTGTTTTTT.

CDR3 in DNA: TGTGCCAGCTCACCGCCTCGGGACAGCTATGGCTACACCTTC. Protein product: CASSPPRDSYGYTF. The genes are TRBV18 and TRBJ1-2; 7 bases are a match to TRBD1. With 3 bases clipped from V and 4 bases from J, the junction kept 5 bases outside the gene matches. The CDR3 runs to 14 residues. The germline V gene has CDR1 KGHSH and CDR2 LQKENI.

The V call is TRBV11-3, the J call TRBJ2-3; D perhaps matches TRBD2 (6 bases). Trimming shortened V by 1 base and J by 7 bases, and 18 bases separated the two germline ends. Germline CDR1 and CDR2: SGHNT and YENEEA. This CDR3 region has 16 residues. The CDR3 coding sequence is TGTGCCAGCAGCTTAGTCTCTGGGCACGGGGGAAATACGCAGTATTTT. Protein sequence: CASSLVSGHGGNTQYF.

This clone was seen only once. This chain joins TRBV28 and TRBJ2-7, with TRBD1 matching over 11 bases. The CDR3 loop spans 11 amino acids. J gave up 12 bases and V 6 bases, and 4 bases lay outside the gene matches. CDR1 is MDHEN and CDR2 is SYDVKM in the germline V gene. Written as DNA, the CDR3 is TGTGCCAGCAGCGTAGGGACAGGGGGGTACTTC. This sequence encodes CASSVGTGGYF. Full variable domain (remainder filled in from reference TRBV28 and TRBJ2-7): DVKVTQSSRYLVKRTGEKVFLECVQDMDHENMFWYRQDPGLGLRLIYFSYDVKMKEKGDIPEGYSVSREKKERFSLILESASTNQTSMYLCASSVGTGGYFGPGTRLTVT.

V gene TRBV11-3 combines with J gene TRBJ2-5; the D is unclear. This CDR3 region has 12 residues. With 1 base removed from V and 9 bases from J, the gap between germline ends came to 9 bases. CDR1 and CDR2 (germline): SGHNT, YENEEA. The CDR3 region is CASSLGPGSQYF. The CDR3 DNA follows: TGTGCCAGCAGCTTAGGTCCCGGGTCCCAGTACTTC. Filled out from reference TRBV11-3 and TRBJ2-5, the complete variable domain reads EAGVVQSPRYKIIEKKQPVAFWCNPISGHNTLYWYLQNLGQGPELLIRYENEEAVDDSQLPKDRFSAERLKGVDSTLKIQPAELGDSAVYLCASSLGPGSQYFGPGTRLLVL.

The chain carries TRBV6-7 and TRBJ1-5; D may be TRBD1 (6 bases). TRBV6-7 has ORF status, its function being uncertain. This CDR3 region has 14 residues. V lost 11 bases, J lost 4 bases, and 18 bases lay in between. The CDR3 DNA is TGTGCCTCAACCGGGGGGCAGCCTAATCAGCCCCAGCATTTT. This sequence encodes CASTGGQPNQPQHF.

This clone was counted a few times. The chain joins TRBV29-1 to TRBJ1-5, with D possibly matching TRBD1 (5 bases). The CDR3 is 13 amino acids. Germline loops: CDR1 SQVTM, CDR2 ANQGSEA. The V end was cut by 6 bases, the J end by 4 bases, with 13 bases between. This CDR3 reads CSVETEANQPQHF. The CDR3 DNA sequence: TGCAGCGTCGAGACAGAAGCTAATCAGCCCCAGCATTTT.

The chain couples TRBV9 to TRBJ2-7; tentatively, D is TRBD1 (6 bases). Trimming pared 3 bases from V and 2 bases from J, leaving 9 bases between. This CDR3 region has 13 residues. Per germline, CDR1 SGDLS and CDR2 YYNGEE. In nucleotides, the CDR3 is TGTGCCAGCAGCGGAGGGGGTCCCTACGAGCAGTACTTC. Translating it yields CASSGGGPYEQYF. Full variable domain (remainder filled in from reference TRBV9 and TRBJ2-7): DSGVTQTPKHLITATGQRVTLRCSPRSGDLSVYWYQQSLDQGLQFLIQYYNGEERAKGNILERFSAQQFPDLHSELNLSSLELGDSALYFCASSGGGPYEQYFGPGTRLTVT.

The J gene is TRBJ2-1, the V gene TRBV4-2; weak D call: TRBD2 (6 bases). V lost 1 base and J lost 4, with 14 bases in between. The CDR3 contains 16 residues. Looked up from germline, CDR1 is LGHNA and CDR2 is YNFKEQ. The CDR3 DNA follows: TGTGCCAGCAGCCAAGTTGCGGGAAAGACGTACAATGAGCAGTTCTTC. Translated: CASSQVAGKTYNEQFF.

The rearrangement joins TRBV30 to TRBJ1-3; no clear D gene. Between the trimmed V and J ends, which lost 3 bases and 0 bases, there was a span of 9 bases. Per the germline V gene, CDR1 is GTSNPN and CDR2 is SVGIG (reference sequence). The CDR3 is made up of 14 amino acids. The CDR3: CAWRRGISGNTIYF. The DNA of the CDR3 is TGTGCCTGGAGACGCGGGATCTCTGGAAACACCATATATTTT.

The chain is built from TRBV18 and TRBJ2-1; maybe TRBD1 (6 bases). Trimming removed 5 bases at V and 8 bases at J, with 13 bases between. The CDR3 runs 13 residues. Germline V CDR1 and CDR2: KGHSH, LQKENI. CDR3 DNA: TGTGCCAGCTCATCCTCGGACAGCTATGAGCAGTTCTTC. The encoded protein is CASSSSDSYEQFF.